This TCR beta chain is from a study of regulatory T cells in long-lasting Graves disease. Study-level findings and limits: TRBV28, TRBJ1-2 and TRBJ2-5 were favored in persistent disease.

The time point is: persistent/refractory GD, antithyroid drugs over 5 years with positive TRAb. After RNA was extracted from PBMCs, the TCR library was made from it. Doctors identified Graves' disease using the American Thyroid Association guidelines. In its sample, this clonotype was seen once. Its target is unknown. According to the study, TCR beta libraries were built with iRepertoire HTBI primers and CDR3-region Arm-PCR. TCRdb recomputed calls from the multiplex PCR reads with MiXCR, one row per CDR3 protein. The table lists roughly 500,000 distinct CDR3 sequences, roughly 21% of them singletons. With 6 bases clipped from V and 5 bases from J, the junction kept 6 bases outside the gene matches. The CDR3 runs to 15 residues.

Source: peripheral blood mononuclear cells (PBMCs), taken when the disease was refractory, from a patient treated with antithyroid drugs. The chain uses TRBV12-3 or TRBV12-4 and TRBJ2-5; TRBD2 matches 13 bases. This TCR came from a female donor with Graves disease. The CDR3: CASRLAGGLKETQYF. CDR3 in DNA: TGTGCCAGCAGACTAGCGGGGGGGCTGAAGGAGACCCAGTACTTC.